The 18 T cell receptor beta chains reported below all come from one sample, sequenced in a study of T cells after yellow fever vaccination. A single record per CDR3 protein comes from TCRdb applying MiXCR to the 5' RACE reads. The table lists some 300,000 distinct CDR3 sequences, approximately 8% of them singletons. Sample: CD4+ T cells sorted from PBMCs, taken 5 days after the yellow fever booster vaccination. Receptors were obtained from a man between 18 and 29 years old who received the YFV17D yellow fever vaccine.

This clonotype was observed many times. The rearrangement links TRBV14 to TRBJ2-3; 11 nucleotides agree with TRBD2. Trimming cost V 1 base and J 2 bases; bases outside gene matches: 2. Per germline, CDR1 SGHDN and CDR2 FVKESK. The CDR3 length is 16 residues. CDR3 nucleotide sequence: TGTGCCAGCAGCCAAGTAGCGGGGGGGTTCACAGATACGCAGTATTTT. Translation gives CASSQVAGGFTDTQYF.

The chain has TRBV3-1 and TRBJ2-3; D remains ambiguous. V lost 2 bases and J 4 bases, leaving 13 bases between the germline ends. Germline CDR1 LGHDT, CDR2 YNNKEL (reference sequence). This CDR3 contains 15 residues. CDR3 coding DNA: TGTGCCAGCAGCCAAAATCCCCTGGGCGCAGATACGCAGTATTTT. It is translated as CASSQNPLGADTQYF.

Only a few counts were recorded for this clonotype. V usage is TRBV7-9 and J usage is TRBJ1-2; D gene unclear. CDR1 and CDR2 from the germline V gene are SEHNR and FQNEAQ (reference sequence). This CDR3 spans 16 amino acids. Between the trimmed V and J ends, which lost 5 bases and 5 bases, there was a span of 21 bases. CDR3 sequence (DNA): TGTGCCAGCAGCCCCGGGCCACCCCAAGAGGCGTATGGCTACACCTTC. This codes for CASSPGPPQEAYGYTF.

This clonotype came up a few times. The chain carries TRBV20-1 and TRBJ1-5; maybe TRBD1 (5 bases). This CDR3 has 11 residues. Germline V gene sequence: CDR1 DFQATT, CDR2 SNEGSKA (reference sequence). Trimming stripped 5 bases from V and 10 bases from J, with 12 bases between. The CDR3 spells CSAGAGSPQHF. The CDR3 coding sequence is TGCAGTGCTGGGGCGGGCTCCCCCCAGCATTTT.

The CDR3 DNA reads as TGTGCCAGCAGCTTGGGTTATTTGGACAGGGTGGAAGACGTC. It is translated as CASSLGYLDRVEDV. V usage is TRBV5-6 and J usage is TRBJ2-7; 8 bases fit TRBD1. CDR3 length: 14 amino acids. CDR1 and CDR2 (germline): SGHDT, YYEEEE.

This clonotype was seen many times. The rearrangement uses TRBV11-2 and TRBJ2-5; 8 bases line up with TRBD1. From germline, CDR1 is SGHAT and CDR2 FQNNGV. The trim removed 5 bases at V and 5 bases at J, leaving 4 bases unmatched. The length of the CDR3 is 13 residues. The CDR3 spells CASSMDRVETQYF. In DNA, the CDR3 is TGTGCCAGCAGCATGGACAGGGTTGAGACCCAGTACTTC.

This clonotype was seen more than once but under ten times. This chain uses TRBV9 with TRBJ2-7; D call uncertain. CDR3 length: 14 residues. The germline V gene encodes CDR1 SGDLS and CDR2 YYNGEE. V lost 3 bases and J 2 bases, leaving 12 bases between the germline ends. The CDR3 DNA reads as TGTGCCAGCAGCGCTGATACACCCCCCTACGAGCAGTACTTC. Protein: CASSADTPPYEQYF.

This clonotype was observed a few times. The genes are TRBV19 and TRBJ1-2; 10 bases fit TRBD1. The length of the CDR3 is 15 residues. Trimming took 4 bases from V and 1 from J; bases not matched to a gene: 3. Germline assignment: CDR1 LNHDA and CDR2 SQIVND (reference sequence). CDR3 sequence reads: CASSRDRGDNYGYTF. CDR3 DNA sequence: TGTGCCAGTAGTAGGGACAGGGGAGATAACTATGGCTACACCTTC.

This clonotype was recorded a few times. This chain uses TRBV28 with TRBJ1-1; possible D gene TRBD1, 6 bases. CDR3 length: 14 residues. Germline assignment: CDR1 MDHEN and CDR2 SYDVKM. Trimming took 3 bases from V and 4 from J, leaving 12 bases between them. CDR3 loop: CASSLDLGGTEAFF. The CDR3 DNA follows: TGTGCCAGCAGTTTGGACTTAGGGGGCACTGAAGCTTTCTTT.

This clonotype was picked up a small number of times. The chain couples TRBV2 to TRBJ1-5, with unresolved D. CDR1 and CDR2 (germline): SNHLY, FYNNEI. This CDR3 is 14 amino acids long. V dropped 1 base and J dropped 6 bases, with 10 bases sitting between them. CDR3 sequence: CASSEGAAIQPQHF. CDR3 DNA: TGTGCCAGCAGTGAAGGGGCAGCGATTCAGCCCCAGCATTTT.

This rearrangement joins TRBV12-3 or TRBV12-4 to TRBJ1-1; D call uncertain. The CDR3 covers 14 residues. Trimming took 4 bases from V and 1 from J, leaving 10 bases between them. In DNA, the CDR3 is TGTGCCAGCAGTTCCCAGATAGGGAACACTGAAGCTTTCTTT. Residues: CASSSQIGNTEAFF.

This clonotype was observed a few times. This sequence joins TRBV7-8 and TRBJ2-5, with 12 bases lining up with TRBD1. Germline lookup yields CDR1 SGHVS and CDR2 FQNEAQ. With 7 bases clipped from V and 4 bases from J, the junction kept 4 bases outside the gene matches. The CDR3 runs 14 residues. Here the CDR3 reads CASTRDRGRETQYF. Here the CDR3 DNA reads TGTGCCAGCACCCGGGACAGGGGGCGAGAGACCCAGTACTTC.

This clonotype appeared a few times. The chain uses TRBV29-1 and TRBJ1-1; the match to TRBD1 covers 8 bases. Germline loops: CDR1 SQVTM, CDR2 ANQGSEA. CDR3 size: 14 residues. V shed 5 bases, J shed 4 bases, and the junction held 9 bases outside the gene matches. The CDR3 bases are TGCAGCGTTACCTACCCAGGGGGCGTCACTGAAGCTTTCTTT. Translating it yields CSVTYPGGVTEAFF.

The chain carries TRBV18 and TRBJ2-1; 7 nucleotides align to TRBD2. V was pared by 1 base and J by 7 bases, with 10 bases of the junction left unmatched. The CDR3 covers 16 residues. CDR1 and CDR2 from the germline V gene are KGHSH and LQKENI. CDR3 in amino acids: CASSPLLADTTNEQFF. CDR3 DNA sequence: TGTGCCAGCTCACCACTCCTAGCGGACACTACAAATGAGCAGTTCTTC.

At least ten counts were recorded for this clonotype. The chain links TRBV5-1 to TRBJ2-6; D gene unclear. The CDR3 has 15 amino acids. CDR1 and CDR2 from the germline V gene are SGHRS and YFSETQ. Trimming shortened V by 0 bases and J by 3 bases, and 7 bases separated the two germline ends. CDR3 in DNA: TGCGCCAGCAGCTTGGGAGGCGGTGGGGCCAACGTCCTGACTTTC. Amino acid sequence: CASSLGGGGANVLTF. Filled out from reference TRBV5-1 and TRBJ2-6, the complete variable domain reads KAGVTQTPRYLIKTRGQQVTLSCSPISGHRSVSWYQQTPGQGLQFLFEYFSETQRNKGNFPGRFSGRQFSNSRSEMNVSTLELGDSALYLCASSLGGGGANVLTFGAGSRLTVL.

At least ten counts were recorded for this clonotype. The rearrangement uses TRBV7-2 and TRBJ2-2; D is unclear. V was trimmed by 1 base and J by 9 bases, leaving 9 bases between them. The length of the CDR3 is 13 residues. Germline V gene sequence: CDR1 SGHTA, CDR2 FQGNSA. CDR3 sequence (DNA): TGTGCCAGCAGCTTAGGAAGAGTACGGGAGCTGTTTTTT. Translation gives CASSLGRVRELFF.

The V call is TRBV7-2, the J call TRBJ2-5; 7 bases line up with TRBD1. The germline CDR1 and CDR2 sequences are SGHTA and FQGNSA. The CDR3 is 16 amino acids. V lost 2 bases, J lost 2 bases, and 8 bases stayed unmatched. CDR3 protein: CASSLQFGRGQETQYF. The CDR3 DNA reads TGTGCCAGCAGCTTACAGTTTGGCAGGGGGCAAGAGACCCAGTACTTC.

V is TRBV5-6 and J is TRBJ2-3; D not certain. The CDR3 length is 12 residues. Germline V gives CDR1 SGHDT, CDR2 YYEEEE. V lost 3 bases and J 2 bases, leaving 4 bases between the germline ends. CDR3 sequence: CASSWYTDTQYF. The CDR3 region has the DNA TGTGCCAGCAGCTGGTACACAGATACGCAGTATTTT. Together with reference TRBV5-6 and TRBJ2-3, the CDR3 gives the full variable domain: DAGVTQSPTHLIKTRGQQVTLRCSPKSGHDTVSWYQQALGQGPQFIFQYYEEEERQRGNFPDRFSGHQFPNYSSELNVNALLLGDSALYLCASSWYTDTQYFGPGTRLTVL.